The 24 T cell receptor beta chains presented below share a single source sample, sequenced in a study of beta chain features in type 1 diabetes. General study findings and limits: Researchers report that Type 1 diabetes patients had moderately but significantly shorter TCRB CDR3s across all four CD4+ subsets.

Expressed TCRB transcripts were sequenced, since all the RNA that had been isolated was reverse transcribed. Measured with immunoSEQ multiplex PCR; TCRdb has only the in-frame clones, and not every one. The sample yields some 270,000 clones, 11% seen once. The antigens for these receptors are not known. What was sequenced was naive CD4+ T cells from blood. The source is a man aged 30 to 45 with type 1 diabetes.

The V call is TRBV19, the J call TRBJ1-6; 7 nucleotides line up with TRBD1. The trim removed 7 bases at V and 9 bases at J, leaving 9 bases unmatched. CDR1 and CDR2 (germline): LNHDA, SQIVND (reference sequence). CDR3 length: 14 residues. The CDR3 spells CASNLGTASSPLHF. In nucleotides, the CDR3 is TGTGCCAGTAACCTCGGGACAGCTAGTTCACCCCTCCACTTT. The variable domain in full, with the rest retrieved from reference TRBV19 and TRBJ1-6, is DGGITQSPKYLFRKEGQNVTLSCEQNLNHDAMYWYRQDPGQGLRLIYYSQIVNDFQKGDIAEGYSVSREKKESFPLTVTSAQKNPTAFYLCASNLGTASSPLHFGNGTRLTVT.

This clone came up a few times. J is TRBJ2-7 and V is TRBV5-1; a weak D match, TRBD2 (6 bases). With 5 bases removed from V and 1 base from J, the gap between germline ends came to 19 bases. The length of the CDR3 is 16 residues. Germline values: CDR1 SGHRS, CDR2 YFSETQ. Here the CDR3 reads CASSPTGASGSYEQYF. CDR3 DNA sequence: TGCGCCAGCAGTCCTACGGGAGCCTCAGGGTCCTACGAGCAGTACTTC.

This clone was picked up a small number of times. The V call is TRBV7-2, the J call TRBJ1-3, with 7 bases matching TRBD1. V was clipped by 5 bases and J by 4 bases; unmatched bases: 5. Per the germline V gene, CDR1 is SGHTA and CDR2 is FQGNSA. The CDR3 loop spans 14 amino acids. In DNA form, the CDR3 reads TGTGCCAGCAGCACGACAGGGTCGGGAAACACCATATATTTT. Amino acids: CASSTTGSGNTIYF.

The chain couples TRBV5-1 to TRBJ2-7; tentatively, D is TRBD2 (5 bases). Germline values: CDR1 SGHRS, CDR2 YFSETQ. This CDR3 has 11 residues. With 3 bases removed from V and 7 bases from J, the gap between germline ends came to 8 bases. CDR3 sequence (DNA): TGCGCCAGCAGCTCAGCGGAGGAGCAGTACTTC. Translation gives CASSSAEEQYF.

The chain has TRBV9 and TRBJ2-7; weak D call: TRBD1 (5 bases). The length of the CDR3 is 13 residues. Germline values: CDR1 SGDLS, CDR2 YYNGEE. The V and J ends lost 0 bases and 5 bases respectively, with 9 bases between them. CDR3 bases: TGTGCCAGCAGCGTAGTCGGCAGGGACGAGCAGTACTTC. Translation: CASSVVGRDEQYF.

In this sample, this clone turned up a few times. The chain uses TRBV7-8 and TRBJ1-2; D perhaps matches TRBD1 (6 bases). Germline values: CDR1 SGHVS, CDR2 FQNEAQ. Trimming stripped 6 bases from V and 2 bases from J, with 10 bases between. This CDR3 region has 13 residues. CDR3 sequence (DNA): TGTGCCAGCAGTAGGGACATCAACTATGGCTACACCTTC. Protein product: CASSRDINYGYTF.

This clone has only a few counts. This rearrangement joins TRBV6-4 to TRBJ2-3; 11 bases are shared with TRBD2. Trimming cost V 5 bases and J 10 bases; bases outside gene matches: 8. The CDR3 has 14 amino acids. The germline V gene has CDR1 MRHNA and CDR2 SNTAGT. The CDR3 DNA sequence: TGTGCCAGCAGTCCCGGGACTAGCGGAGGGGCGCAGTATTTT. Amino acids: CASSPGTSGGAQYF.

Only a few counts were recorded for this clone. V is TRBV5-1 and J is TRBJ1-1; weak D call: TRBD1 (6 bases). V was cut by 1 base and J by 6 bases, with 7 bases left in between. Germline V CDR1 and CDR2: SGHRS, YFSETQ. The CDR3 extends over 12 amino acids. CDR3 nucleotides: TGCGCCAGCAGCTTGACAGGGTCTGAAGCTTTCTTT. This encodes CASSLTGSEAFF.

This clone showed up just a few times. This rearrangement joins TRBV7-9 to TRBJ1-2; D is possibly TRBD1 (6 bases). Germline V CDR1 and CDR2: SEHNR, FQNEAQ (reference sequence). V was clipped by 3 bases and J by 2 bases, with 13 bases between them. The CDR3 loop spans 15 amino acids. CDR3 sequence (DNA): TGTGCCAGCAGCTTGGGGGTTGGACAGAACTATGGCTACACCTTC. Translation gives CASSLGVGQNYGYTF.

The chain joins TRBV18 to TRBJ2-3, with D uncertain. The length of the CDR3 is 13 residues. The germline CDR1 and CDR2 sequences are KGHSH and LQKENI. V was pared by 0 bases and J by 5 bases, with 6 bases between. CDR3 nucleotide sequence: TGTGCCAGCTCACCACCCGAGGTAGATACGCAGTATTTT. Amino acids: CASSPPEVDTQYF.

V and J are TRBV2 and TRBJ2-7; D uncertain. The CDR3 totals 14 residues. With 7 bases removed from V and 2 bases from J, the gap between germline ends came to 15 bases. Germline V gene data show CDR1 as SNHLY and CDR2 as FYNNEI. CDR3 nucleotides: TGTGCCAGCAAAATCGGTGGGCCTGCCTACGAGCAGTACTTC. It yields the protein CASKIGGPAYEQYF.

The genes are TRBV7-2 and TRBJ2-7; tentative D call: TRBD2 (6 bases). The CDR3 is 12 amino acids. Trimming left V 3 bases short and J 7 bases short, with 10 bases between. Germline CDR1 SGHTA, CDR2 FQGNSA. Written as DNA, the CDR3 is TGTGCCAGCAGCTTCCGGGGAGGTGAGCAGTACTTC. Translated: CASSFRGGEQYF.

This clone was seen a few times. Other DNA sequences of this sample code for an identical CDR3. This chain uses TRBV5-1 with TRBJ2-2, with 8 bases aligning to TRBD1. This CDR3 has 15 residues. The germline gives CDR1 SGHRS, CDR2 YFSETQ. J was trimmed by 1 base and V by 4 bases; bases with no gene match: 3. The chain's CDR3 is CASSPGTGNTGELFF. Written as DNA, the CDR3 is TGCGCCAGCAGCCCCGGGACAGGGAACACCGGGGAGCTGTTTTTT. Drawing the rest from reference TRBV5-1 and TRBJ2-2, the complete variable domain is KAGVTQTPRYLIKTRGQQVTLSCSPISGHRSVSWYQQTPGQGLQFLFEYFSETQRNKGNFPGRFSGRQFSNSRSEMNVSTLELGDSALYLCASSPGTGNTGELFFGEGSRLTVL.

This clone was seen more than once but under ten times. This chain connects TRBV5-6 to TRBJ2-7; the D is unclear. V lost 4 bases and J 4 bases, leaving 12 bases between the germline ends. The CDR3 has 13 amino acids. The germline V gene encodes CDR1 SGHDT and CDR2 YYEEEE. The CDR3, as DNA: TGTGCCAGCAGCCCTTATGGGCCTTACGAGCAGTACTTC. Translated, it gives CASSPYGPYEQYF.

Turning to this clone: This CDR3 is also generated by other DNA sequences in the sample. V is TRBV2 and J is TRBJ1-1; weak D call: TRBD1 (5 bases). V was clipped by 4 bases and J by 0 bases, with 6 bases between them. This CDR3 is 13 amino acids long. CDR1 and CDR2 from the germline V gene are SNHLY and FYNNEI. The CDR3 coding sequence is TGTGCCAGCAGTGCACAGGTGAACACTGAAGCTTTCTTT. It encodes CASSAQVNTEAFF.

This clone showed up just a few times. The V call is TRBV7-2, the J call TRBJ1-2; 10 bases match TRBD1. After removal of 5 bases from V and 5 bases from J, the junction contained 2 bases not matched to a gene. The germline V gene encodes CDR1 SGHTA and CDR2 FQGNSA. The CDR3 is made up of 13 amino acids. The CDR3 DNA is TGTGCCAGCAGCGCGGGACAGGGGTATGGCTACACCTTC. This gives the protein CASSAGQGYGYTF.

V usage is TRBV2 and J usage is TRBJ2-4, with 9 nucleotides matching TRBD1. The CDR3 contains 13 residues. In germline, CDR1 is SNHLY, CDR2 FYNNEI. Losses at the gene ends were 5 bases for V and 6 bases for J; bases not matched to a gene: 2. CDR3 in DNA: TGTGCCAGCAGTTTGACAGGGGGAAACATTCAGTACTTC. Protein product: CASSLTGGNIQYF.

This chain connects TRBV13 to TRBJ2-2; TRBD1 agrees at 8 bases. In germline, CDR1 is PRHDT, CDR2 FYEKMQ (reference sequence). J gave up 1 base and V 1 base, and 8 bases lay outside the gene matches. The CDR3 contains 18 residues. CDR3: CASSLAFPGQGNTGELFF. The CDR3 DNA sequence: TGTGCCAGCAGCTTAGCGTTCCCCGGACAGGGGAACACCGGGGAGCTGTTTTTT. Complete variable domain (other parts from reference TRBV13 and TRBJ2-2): AAGVIQSPRHLIKEKRETATLKCYPIPRHDTVYWYQQGPGQDPQFLISFYEKMQSDKGSIPDRFSAQQFSDYHSELNMSSLELGDSALYFCASSLAFPGQGNTGELFFGEGSRLTVL.

The genes are TRBV5-5 and TRBJ1-5, with TRBD1 identical over 9 bases. Germline V gene data show CDR1 as SGHKS and CDR2 as YYEKEE (reference sequence). The J segment lost 2 bases and the V segment lost 4 bases, leaving 1 base of the junction unmatched. This CDR3 contains 14 residues. Written as DNA, the CDR3 is TGTGCCAGCAGCCGACAGGGGGGCAATCAGCCCCAGCATTTT. It encodes CASSRQGGNQPQHF.

The chain has TRBV19 and TRBJ2-5, with a weak D call TRBD1 (6 bases). CDR3 length: 13 amino acids. The V and J ends lost 6 bases and 2 bases respectively, with 10 bases between them. From germline, CDR1 is LNHDA and CDR2 SQIVND (reference sequence). The CDR3 DNA reads TGTGCCAGTAGAGAGACAGGACAAGAGACCCAGTACTTC. This gives the protein CASRETGQETQYF. Based on the CDR3 plus reference TRBV19 and TRBJ2-5, the full variable domain is DGGITQSPKYLFRKEGQNVTLSCEQNLNHDAMYWYRQDPGQGLRLIYYSQIVNDFQKGDIAEGYSVSREKKESFPLTVTSAQKNPTAFYLCASRETGQETQYFGPGTRLLVL.

The sample holds a few counts of this clone. The V and J genes are TRBV27 and TRBJ1-6, with 7 bases matching TRBD1. The CDR3 extends over 15 amino acids. In germline, CDR1 is MNHEY, CDR2 SMNVEV (reference sequence). The J segment lost 9 bases and the V segment lost 2 bases, leaving 7 bases of the junction unmatched. CDR3 coding DNA: TGTGCCAGCAGTTTAGTCGAGGGGGCGCGTTCACCCCTCCACTTT. As protein: CASSLVEGARSPLHF.

There are a few counts of this clone. This CDR3 is CATSPRIGETQYF. CDR3 nucleotide sequence: TGTGCCACCAGCCCCAGGATAGGCGAGACCCAGTACTTC. The chain links TRBV15 to TRBJ2-5; no clear D. The CDR3 totals 13 residues. Germline CDR1 and CDR2: LNHNV and YYDKDF (reference sequence). The V gene lost 5 bases and the J gene lost 5 bases, with 12 bases spanning the gap.

The J gene is TRBJ1-3, the V gene TRBV15, with a weak D call TRBD1 (6 bases). The germline V and J ends were trimmed by 1 base and 4 bases, with 11 bases remaining between them. The CDR3 extends over 15 amino acids. Germline values: CDR1 LNHNV, CDR2 YYDKDF (reference sequence). Written as DNA, the CDR3 is TGTGCCACCAGCAGAGCGGACAGTCCGGGAAACACCATATATTTT. It encodes CATSRADSPGNTIYF.

This clone was seen more than once but under ten times. The rearrangement joins TRBV5-1 to TRBJ1-2; D possibly corresponds to TRBD1 (5 bases). Trimming removed 2 bases at V and 5 bases at J, with 10 bases between. Per germline, CDR1 SGHRS and CDR2 YFSETQ. The CDR3 consists of 13 residues. The CDR3 reads CASSFGQGYGYTF. As DNA, the CDR3 is TGCGCCAGCAGCTTCGGGCAGGGATATGGCTACACCTTC.